This TCR beta chain appears in the sequencing data of a study of blood T cell repertoires in COVID-19 (TCRdb year 2020). Context from the whole study: The collaborator samples originated in the United States, Italy and Spain and spanned the acute and convalescent phases of COVID-19. The repertoires were made available in a free public database intended to serve as a resource for research on the immune response to SARS-CoV-2. Where HLA class I and class II types were available, the types were taken from metadata supplied by the sample provider, not from assay-based typing. The sample metadata nearly always contained a de-identified subject ID, COVID-19 status, age in years and sex. The material from the prospective study consisted of cDNA or gDNA derived from T cells, B-cell-depleted T cells, or PBMCs. Subjects who had been exposed to COVID-19, were actively infected with it, or had recovered from it provided the deeply sampled blood TCRbeta repertoires that made up the dataset. Samples were obtained from the ongoing ImmuneRACE study (first 160 participants) and from 950 to 1,500 subjects provided by 6 global collaborators.

TCRbeta CDR3 regions were amplified from genomic DNA using the immunoSEQ Assay, a bias-controlled multiplex PCR. The study's own analysis went as follows. The number of nucleated cells in each sample was estimated by amplification of reference gene primers within the assay. To quantify the absolute abundance of each unique TCRbeta CDR3 rearrangement, sequence reads were collapsed and filtered. For each sample, productive Simpson clonality was calculated by taking the square root of Simpson's diversity index across productive rearrangements. TCRdb took over this immuneACCESS table, retaining in-frame rearrangements with V and J assigned. Such tables are incomplete; in checked studies, under half of the missing clones stem from an unresolved V gene, and the remainder is unexplained. V and J calls plus clone size are reproduced from that table; the DNA served to infer D and trimming. Counted in this sample were some 80,000 clones; roughly 91% of them appeared once. Jointly, the top ten make up roughly a fifth of the sample.

Each collaborating institution followed its own protocols to collect whole blood in K2EDTA tubes. For TCRbeta analysis, collaborators shipped samples as frozen whole blood, isolated PBMCs, or DNA extracted from either of those sample types. This clone was seen ten or more times. Its target antigen remains unknown. No much larger clone is present one base from it, and per-base qualities are unavailable. Study-wide findings and limitations: The quantity of clinical and demographic metadata differed by source and by participant and was supplied without curation.

Source material: peripheral blood. This clonotype was sampled from a human donor in a cohort sampled during active COVID-19.

The nucleotide sequence is TGTGCCAGCAGTTTTCTTCTGGGTGGCGGCACTGAAGCTTTCTTT. It specifies CASSFLLGGGTEAFF. The sequence joins TRBV28 to TRBJ1-1; confidence is insufficient to name the D gene. Via the germline V gene, CDR1 is MDHEN and CDR2 SYDVKM. V and J are truncated by 3 bases and 4 bases respectively, leaving an intervening sequence of 15 bases. Measured from the cysteine to the phenylalanine, the CDR3 is 15 residues long. The only DNA kept is the CDR3, 45 bases in frame from the first base.